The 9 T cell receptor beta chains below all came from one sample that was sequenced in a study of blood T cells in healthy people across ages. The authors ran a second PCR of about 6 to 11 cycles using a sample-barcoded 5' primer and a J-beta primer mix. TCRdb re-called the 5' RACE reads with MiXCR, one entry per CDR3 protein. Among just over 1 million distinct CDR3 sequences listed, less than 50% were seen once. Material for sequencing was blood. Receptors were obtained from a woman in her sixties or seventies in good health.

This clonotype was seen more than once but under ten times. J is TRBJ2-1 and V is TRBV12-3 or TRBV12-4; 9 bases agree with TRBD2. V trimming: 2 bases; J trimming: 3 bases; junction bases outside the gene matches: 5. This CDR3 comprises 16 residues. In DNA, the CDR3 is TGTGCCAGCAGTTTATGGGGCGGGAGGGGCTACAATGAGCAGTTCTTC. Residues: CASSLWGGRGYNEQFF.

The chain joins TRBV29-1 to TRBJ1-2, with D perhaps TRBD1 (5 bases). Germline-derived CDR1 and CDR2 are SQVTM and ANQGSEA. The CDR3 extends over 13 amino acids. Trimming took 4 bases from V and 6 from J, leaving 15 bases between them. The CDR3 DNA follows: TGCAGCGTTGCAGCGGGGACCTGGAATGGCTACACCTTC. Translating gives CSVAAGTWNGYTF.

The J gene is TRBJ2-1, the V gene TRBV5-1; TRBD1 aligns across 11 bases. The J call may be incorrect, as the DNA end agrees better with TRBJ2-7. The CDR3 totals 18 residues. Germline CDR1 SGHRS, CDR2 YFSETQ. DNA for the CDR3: TGCGCCAGCAGCCGGGACAGGGGGGCCCCTTACTCCTACAACGAGCAGTACTTC. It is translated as CASSRDRGAPYSYNEQYF.

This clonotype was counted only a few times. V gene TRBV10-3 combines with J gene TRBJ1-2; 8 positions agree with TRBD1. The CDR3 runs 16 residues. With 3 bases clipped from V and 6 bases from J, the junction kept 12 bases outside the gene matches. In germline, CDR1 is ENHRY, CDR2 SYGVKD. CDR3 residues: CAISDPGQGVRNGYTF. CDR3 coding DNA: TGTGCCATCAGTGATCCCGGACAGGGAGTAAGGAATGGCTACACCTTC.

Here the CDR3 reads CASSVATGRATDTQYF. CDR3 DNA: TGTGCCAGCAGCGTAGCTACCGGGAGGGCCACAGATACGCAGTATTTT. The chain employs TRBV9 and TRBJ2-3; 8 bases agree with TRBD2. V was clipped by 0 bases and J by 2 bases; unmatched bases: 5. This CDR3 is 16 amino acids long. Germline V gene lookup returns CDR1 SGDLS and CDR2 YYNGEE.

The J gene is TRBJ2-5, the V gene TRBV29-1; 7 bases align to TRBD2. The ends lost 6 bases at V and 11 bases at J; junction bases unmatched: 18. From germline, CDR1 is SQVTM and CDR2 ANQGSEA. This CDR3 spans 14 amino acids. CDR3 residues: CSVRAGSSYNEQYF. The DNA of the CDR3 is TGCAGCGTCCGAGCGGGAAGCTCCTACAATGAGCAGTACTTC. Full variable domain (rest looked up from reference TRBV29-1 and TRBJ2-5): SAVISQKPSRDICQRGTSLTIQCQVDSQVTMMFWYRQQPGQSLTLIATANQGSEATYESGFVIDKFPISRPNLTFSTLTVSNMSPEDSSIYLCSVRAGSSYNEQYFGPGTRLLVL.

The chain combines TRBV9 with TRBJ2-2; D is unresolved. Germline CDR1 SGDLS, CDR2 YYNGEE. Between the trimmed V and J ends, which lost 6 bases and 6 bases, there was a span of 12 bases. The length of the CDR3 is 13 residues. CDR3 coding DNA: TGTGCCAGCAACGACGGAATCCCCGGGGAGCTGTTTTTT. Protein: CASNDGIPGELFF.

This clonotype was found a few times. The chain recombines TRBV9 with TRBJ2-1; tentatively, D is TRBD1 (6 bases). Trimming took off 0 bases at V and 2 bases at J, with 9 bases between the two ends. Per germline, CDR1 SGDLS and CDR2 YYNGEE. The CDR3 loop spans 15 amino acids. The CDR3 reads CASSVEGHPYNEQFF. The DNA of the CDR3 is TGTGCCAGCAGCGTAGAGGGACACCCCTACAATGAGCAGTTCTTC.

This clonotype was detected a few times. The CDR3 nucleotides read TGTGCCAGCAGCTTTGGTGGGCAGGGGGCCTACGAGCAGTACTTC. Protein: CASSFGGQGAYEQYF. This chain uses TRBV5-4 with TRBJ2-7; TRBD1 agrees at 7 bases. The CDR3 has 15 residues. The germline CDR1 and CDR2 sequences are SGHNT and YYREEE (reference sequence). J gave up 2 bases and V 2 bases, and 7 bases lay outside the gene matches.